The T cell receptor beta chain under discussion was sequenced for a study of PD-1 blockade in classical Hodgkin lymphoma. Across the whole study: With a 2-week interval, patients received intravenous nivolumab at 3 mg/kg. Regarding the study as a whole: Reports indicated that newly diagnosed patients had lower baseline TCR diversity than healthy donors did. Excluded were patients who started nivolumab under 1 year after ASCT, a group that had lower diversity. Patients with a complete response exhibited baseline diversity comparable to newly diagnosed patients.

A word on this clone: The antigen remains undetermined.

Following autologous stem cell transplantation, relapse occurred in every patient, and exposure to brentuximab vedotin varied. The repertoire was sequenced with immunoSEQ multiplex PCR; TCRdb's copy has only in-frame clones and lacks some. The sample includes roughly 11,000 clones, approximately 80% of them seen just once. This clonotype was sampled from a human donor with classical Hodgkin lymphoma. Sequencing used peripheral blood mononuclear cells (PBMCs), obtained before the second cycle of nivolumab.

CDR3 bases: TGTGCCAGCAGTCCTTTGTGGGTGTCCGGGGAGCTGTTTTTT. Its protein product is CASSPLWVSGELFF. The chain links TRBV28 to TRBJ2-2; no clear D. The CDR3 totals 14 residues. V lost 5 bases and J lost 6, with 13 bases in between. Germline CDR1 and CDR2: MDHEN and SYDVKM.